This T cell receptor beta chain was sequenced for a study of T cells in Graves' hyperthyroidism and ophthalmopathy. Authors of the study amplified TCR beta CDR3 regions from RNA transcripts. The HTBI primer set was used in a first-round RT-PCR of the TCR CDR3. MiXCR, run by TCRdb on the multiplex PCR reads, gives a single entry per CDR3 protein. Of a few hundred thousand distinct CDR3 sequences in the sample, 15% to 18% were seen once. There are many counts of this clonotype. Its specificity is unknown. Trimming pared 5 bases from V and 5 bases from J, leaving 17 bases between. The CDR3 consists of 15 residues. Germline CDR1 and CDR2: SGHRS and YFSETQ. General study results and limits: The model anticipated ophthalmopathy a median around six months pre-onset.

Extraction of PBMCs used roughly 9.4 ml of fresh peripheral blood. Sequences were obtained from blood. The rearrangement uses TRBV5-1 and TRBJ2-1; possible D gene TRBD2, 7 bases. The receptor comes from a woman aged 18 to 35 with Graves' hyperthyroidism. CDR3 coding DNA: TGCGCCAGCAGTAGGGGGGGCGGGGGTGACAATGAGCAGTTCTTC. Amino acids: CASSRGGGGDNEQFF.